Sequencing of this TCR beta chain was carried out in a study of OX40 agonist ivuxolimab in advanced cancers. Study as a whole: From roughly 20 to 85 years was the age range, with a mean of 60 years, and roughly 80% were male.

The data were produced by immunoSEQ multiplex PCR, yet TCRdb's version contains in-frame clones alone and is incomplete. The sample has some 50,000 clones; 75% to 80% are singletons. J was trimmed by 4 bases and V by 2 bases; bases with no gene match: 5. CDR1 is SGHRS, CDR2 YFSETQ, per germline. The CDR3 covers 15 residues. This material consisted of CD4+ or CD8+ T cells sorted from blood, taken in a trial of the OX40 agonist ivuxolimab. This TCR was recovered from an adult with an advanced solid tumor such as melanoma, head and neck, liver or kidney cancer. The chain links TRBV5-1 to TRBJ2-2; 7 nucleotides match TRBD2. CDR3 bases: TGCGCCAGCAGCTTTGGACTAGTCGCCACCGGGGAGCTGTTTTTT. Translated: CASSFGLVATGELFF.